This passage covers 31 T cell receptor beta chains from one sample sequenced in a study of response to subunit inactivated influenza vaccine. TCRdb called the RT-PCR reads again in MiXCR, with one record for every CDR3 protein. Of a few hundred thousand distinct CDR3 sequences in the sample, just over 20% are singletons; the top ten hold around 9.6%. The sample here was PBMCs from blood, taken 21 months after vaccination. These receptors were collected from a man in his fifties or sixties who received an inactivated influenza vaccine.

The chain has TRBV9 and TRBJ2-3, with D perhaps TRBD1 or TRBD2 (6 bases each). Germline V CDR1 and CDR2: SGDLS, YYNGEE. The CDR3 has 16 residues. Trimming stripped 0 bases from V and 2 bases from J, with 13 bases between. CDR3 bases: TGTGCCAGCAGCGTAGGGGGCGGGGACATCACAGATACGCAGTATTTT. Encoded protein: CASSVGGGDITDTQYF.

This clonotype was counted between two and nine times. In nucleotides, the CDR3 is TGCGCCAGCAGCGGAAGAAGCGGGGGGGCAGAGCTGTTTTTT. Its translation is CASSGRSGGAELFF. This chain uses TRBV10-1 with TRBJ2-2, with 10 nucleotides matching TRBD2. Germline assignment: CDR1 WNHNN and CDR2 SYGVQD (reference sequence). There are 14 residues in the CDR3. V lost 6 bases, J lost 11 bases, and 9 bases stayed unmatched.

The CDR3 reads CASSLPRHGVSNEQFF. The CDR3 region has the DNA TGTGCCAGCAGTTTACCGCGACATGGGGTTAGCAATGAGCAGTTCTTC. The chain has TRBV28 and TRBJ2-1, with D uncertain. The CDR3 extends over 16 amino acids. Trimming pared 2 bases from V and 6 bases from J, leaving 17 bases between. CDR1 is MDHEN and CDR2 is SYDVKM in the germline V gene.

V is TRBV23-1 and J is TRBJ1-5; 7 bases are a match to TRBD1. TRBV23-1 is treated as an ORF (open reading frame) with a function not yet certain. V shed 0 bases, J shed 0 bases, and the junction held 8 bases outside the gene matches. CDR3 length equals 18 residues. In DNA form, the CDR3 reads TGCGCCAGCAGTCAATCCTTCGGACAGGACCCTAGCAATCAGCCCCAGCATTTT. Translated, it gives CASSQSFGQDPSNQPQHF.

The chain recombines TRBV11-3 with TRBJ1-3; TRBD1 agrees at 9 bases. From germline, CDR1 is SGHNT and CDR2 YENEEA. Trimming cost V 5 bases and J 2 bases; bases outside gene matches: 4. This CDR3 is 15 amino acids long. CDR3 bases: TGTGCCAGCAGCGTCCGGACAGGGGCTGGAAACACCATATATTTT. This gives the protein CASSVRTGAGNTIYF.

The rearrangement links TRBV6-1 to TRBJ2-2; TRBD2 agrees at 15 bases. The CDR3 contains 18 residues. Per the germline V gene, CDR1 is MNHNS and CDR2 is SASEGT. V was pared by 6 bases and J by 2 bases, with 7 bases of the junction left unmatched. The CDR3 nucleotides read TGTGCCAGCAGCCACGGACTAGCGGGAGGGACTAACACCGGGGAGCTGTTTTTT. It codes for CASSHGLAGGTNTGELFF.

This clonotype was detected a few times. The chain combines TRBV5-6 with TRBJ1-4; possibly TRBD1 for D (5 bases). Germline assignment: CDR1 SGHDT and CDR2 YYEEEE. V shed 1 base and J shed 12 bases, with 22 bases lying between them. The CDR3 consists of 16 residues. The CDR3 DNA reads TGTGCCAGCAGCTTGACATGGACTCTCTCTCGGGGGGAACTGTTTTTT. The encoded protein is CASSLTWTLSRGELFF.

This clonotype was observed many times. The rearrangement uses TRBV7-2 and TRBJ1-3; D gene uncertain. Germline lookup yields CDR1 SGHTA and CDR2 FQGNSA. The CDR3 totals 16 residues. Deletions cut 0 bases from V and 1 base from J, with 10 bases between. In DNA, the CDR3 is TGTGCCAGCAGCTTAGCGGGCCTCATATCTGGAAACACCATATATTTT. Translating gives CASSLAGLISGNTIYF.

This sequence joins TRBV7-3 and TRBJ1-2, with 11 nucleotides matching TRBD1. With V trimmed by 4 bases and J by 8 bases, 6 bases remained unmatched. The germline V gene encodes CDR1 SGHTA and CDR2 FQGTGA. The CDR3 runs to 14 residues. The CDR3 protein is CASSSGQGAWGYTF. The CDR3 DNA reads TGTGCCAGCAGCTCCGGACAGGGGGCCTGGGGCTACACCTTC.

This clonotype appeared a few times. The rearrangement links TRBV29-1 to TRBJ1-4, with 7 bases matching TRBD1. Trimming took 7 bases from V and 8 from J; bases not matched to a gene: 10. The CDR3 consists of 13 residues. Germline lookup yields CDR1 SQVTM and CDR2 ANQGSEA. The chain's CDR3 is CSAITYRGEKLFF. In nucleotides, the CDR3 is TGCAGCGCGATAACGTACAGGGGCGAAAAACTGTTTTTT. Full variable domain (rest looked up from reference TRBV29-1 and TRBJ1-4): SAVISQKPSRDICQRGTSLTIQCQVDSQVTMMFWYRQQPGQSLTLIATANQGSEATYESGFVIDKFPISRPNLTFSTLTVSNMSPEDSSIYLCSAITYRGEKLFFGSGTQLSVL.

The V and J genes are TRBV4-1 and TRBJ1-4; D may be TRBD1 (5 bases). Looked up from germline, CDR1 is MGHRA and CDR2 is YSYEKL. Trimming stripped 5 bases from V and 6 bases from J, with 16 bases between. CDR3 length equals 15 residues. CDR3 protein: CASSEAGGTDEKLFF. CDR3 bases: TGCGCCAGCAGCGAAGCGGGTGGGACGGATGAAAAACTGTTTTTT.

V gene TRBV2 combines with J gene TRBJ1-1, with D perhaps TRBD1 (5 bases). V was clipped by 2 bases and J by 1 base, with 11 bases between them. The germline V gene has CDR1 SNHLY and CDR2 FYNNEI. CDR3 size: 15 residues. This chain's CDR3 is CASSEYDSQNTEAFF. The CDR3 nucleotides are TGTGCCAGCAGTGAATACGACAGTCAGAACACTGAAGCTTTCTTT.

This chain joins TRBV4-3 and TRBJ2-2; D uncertain. V was clipped by 0 bases and J by 6 bases, with 14 bases between them. Germline CDR1 reads LGHNA; CDR2 reads YSLEER. This CDR3 has 16 residues. In DNA, the CDR3 is TGCGCCAGCAGCCAAGATTGGGCTAGTTCGTCCGGGGAGCTGTTTTTT. Its translation is CASSQDWASSSGELFF.

The chain has TRBV7-2 and TRBJ1-4; D unclear. The CDR3 loop spans 13 amino acids. The germline CDR1 and CDR2 sequences are SGHTA and FQGNSA. V shed 0 bases and J shed 3 bases, with 2 bases lying between them. The DNA for the CDR3 is TGTGCCAGCAGCTTAGCGGCTAATGAAAAACTGTTTTTT. It is translated as CASSLAANEKLFF.

This clonotype was seen a handful of times. The rearrangement uses TRBV29-1 and TRBJ2-1; D gene uncertain. Germline values: CDR1 SQVTM, CDR2 ANQGSEA. This CDR3 contains 14 residues. The V end lost 4 bases, the J end lost 0 bases, and 10 bases lay between the germline ends. The CDR3 coding sequence is TGCAGCGTTGCTCCCGGAACCTCCTACAATGAGCAGTTCTTC. Translating it yields CSVAPGTSYNEQFF.

As regards this clonotype: A much larger clone is a single base away; this may be a read error. The chain uses TRBV5-4 and TRBJ2-1, with 11 bases that match TRBD2. V shed 4 bases and J 5 bases; nucleotides not matched to a gene: 5. The CDR3 loop spans 15 amino acids. The germline V gene has CDR1 SGHNT and CDR2 YYREEE (reference sequence). The CDR3 nucleotides read TGTGCCAGCAGCACCGGGACTAGCGGAAACAATGAGCAGTTCTTC. It codes for CASSTGTSGNNEQFF.

The chain has TRBV2 and TRBJ1-4; perhaps TRBD1 as D (5 bases). The CDR3 is 16 amino acids. Trimming left V 3 bases short and J 8 bases short, with 19 bases between. Germline V gene sequence: CDR1 SNHLY, CDR2 FYNNEI. The CDR3 reads CASSDGTGRLFEKLFF. The CDR3 DNA is TGTGCCAGCAGTGACGGAACGGGACGTCTCTTCGAAAAACTGTTTTTT.

This chain joins TRBV20-1 and TRBJ2-5; perhaps TRBD2 as D (5 bases). V was clipped by 6 bases and J by 3 bases, with 14 bases between them. CDR3 length: 13 residues. Germline lookup yields CDR1 DFQATT and CDR2 SNEGSKA (reference sequence). CDR3 sequence: CSALFPGKETQYF. The DNA of the CDR3 is TGCAGTGCCCTATTTCCGGGAAAAGAGACCCAGTACTTC.

The chain uses TRBV20-1 and TRBJ2-3; TRBD1 aligns across 9 bases. The germline gives CDR1 DFQATT, CDR2 SNEGSKA (reference sequence). This CDR3 is 16 amino acids long. V dropped 4 bases and J dropped 3; count of bases not matched to a gene: 11. The CDR3: CSAIMPGQGLTDTQYF. The CDR3 DNA reads as TGCAGTGCTATAATGCCGGGACAGGGCTTAACAGATACGCAGTATTTT.

The V call is TRBV11-2, the J call TRBJ2-2; 7 nucleotides agree with TRBD2. Germline V lookup: CDR1 SGHAT, CDR2 FQNNGV. This CDR3 region has 17 residues. The J segment lost 0 bases and the V segment lost 2 bases, leaving 6 bases of the junction unmatched. The CDR3 sequence is CASSLRASGSNTGELFF. The DNA of the CDR3 is TGTGCCAGCAGCTTACGGGCTAGCGGATCGAACACCGGGGAGCTGTTTTTT.

The rearrangement uses TRBV7-8 and TRBJ1-5; perhaps TRBD1 as D (6 bases). V was pared by 5 bases and J by 3 bases, with 11 bases between. The CDR3 extends over 14 amino acids. Germline V lookup: CDR1 SGHVS, CDR2 FQNEAQ. The CDR3 loop is CASSPRDNNQPQHF. CDR3 nucleotide sequence: TGTGCCAGCAGCCCCCGGGACAACAATCAGCCCCAGCATTTT.

This clonotype occurred a few times. This sequence joins TRBV6-6 and TRBJ1-2; D might be TRBD1 (6 bases). The V end was cut by 6 bases, the J end by 4 bases, with 12 bases between. From germline, CDR1 is MNHNY and CDR2 SVGAGI (reference sequence). The CDR3 totals 13 residues. In DNA, the CDR3 is TGTGCCAGCAGAACAGGGTTCGGCTATGGCTACACCTTC. This translates into CASRTGFGYGYTF.

This clonotype was detected only a few times. This rearrangement joins TRBV28 to TRBJ2-7, with D hard to call. The germline gives CDR1 MDHEN, CDR2 SYDVKM. V was cut by 3 bases and J by 0 bases, with 6 bases left in between. The CDR3 runs 13 residues. The CDR3 nucleotides read TGTGCCAGCAGTTTTGACACCTCCTACGAGCAGTACTTC. It specifies CASSFDTSYEQYF.

The rearrangement links TRBV5-4 to TRBJ2-2, with 9 bases lining up with TRBD2. The trim removed 0 bases at V and 6 bases at J, leaving 3 bases unmatched. CDR1 SGHNT and CDR2 YYREEE come from the germline V gene (reference sequence). The CDR3 contains 15 residues. The DNA for the CDR3 is TGTGCCAGCAGCTTGGCCAGCGGGAGGCCCGGGGAGCTGTTTTTT. This gives the protein CASSLASGRPGELFF.

The gene calls are TRBV11-2 and TRBJ2-7, with 8 bases lining up with TRBD1. This CDR3 has 16 residues. Trimming cost V 1 base and J 0 bases; bases outside gene matches: 5. Germline CDR1 reads SGHAT; CDR2 reads FQNNGV. As DNA, the CDR3 is TGTGCCAGCAGCTTAGGATTGGGGACAGGCTCCTACGAGCAGTACTTC. The encoded protein is CASSLGLGTGSYEQYF.

The rearrangement uses TRBV28 and TRBJ1-1; D gene unclear. Trimming shortened V by 2 bases and J by 4 bases, and 11 bases separated the two germline ends. Per the germline V gene, CDR1 is MDHEN and CDR2 is SYDVKM. CDR3 size: 14 residues. The CDR3 is CASSLAGRGTEAFF. The CDR3 coding sequence is TGTGCCAGCAGTTTAGCAGGTCGGGGCACTGAAGCTTTCTTT.

This clonotype was counted ten times or more. The chain couples TRBV5-1 to TRBJ1-2, with TRBD1 matching 8 bases. V trimming: 0 bases; J trimming: 3 bases; junction bases outside the gene matches: 7. The CDR3 has 16 amino acids. Germline lookup yields CDR1 SGHRS and CDR2 YFSETQ. In DNA form, the CDR3 reads TGCGCCAGCAGCTTGGTCTCAGGGGGCCATGACTATGGCTACACCTTC. It translates to CASSLVSGGHDYGYTF.

This chain uses TRBV20-1 with TRBJ2-1, with 10 positions matching TRBD2. The CDR3 covers 18 residues. CDR1 and CDR2 from the germline V gene are DFQATT and SNEGSKA (reference sequence). Trimming cost V 1 base and J 4 bases; bases outside gene matches: 13. CDR3 coding DNA: TGCAGTGCTAGAGGAACACCCTCGAGCGGGAGGGAATACAATGAGCAGTTCTTC. Translated, it gives CSARGTPSSGREYNEQFF.

The rearrangement links TRBV5-1 to TRBJ2-5, with 7 nucleotides matching TRBD2. CDR3 length: 17 residues. The trim removed 1 base at V and 6 bases at J, leaving 15 bases unmatched. CDR1 and CDR2 from the germline V gene are SGHRS and YFSETQ. The CDR3 spells CASSLFNSRESGKTQYF. The CDR3 bases are TGCGCCAGCAGCTTGTTTAATTCGCGGGAGTCGGGGAAGACCCAGTACTTC.

The V call is TRBV9, the J call TRBJ1-5; D remains ambiguous. Germline lookup yields CDR1 SGDLS and CDR2 YYNGEE. This CDR3 has 14 amino acids. Trimming left V 0 bases short and J 3 bases short, with 7 bases between. The CDR3 region has the DNA TGTGCCAGCAGCGTAGGGCAGATCAATCAGCCCCAGCATTTT. Its translation is CASSVGQINQPQHF.

This clonotype was seen ten or more times. The rearrangement uses TRBV20-1 and TRBJ1-2; D uncertain. The CDR3 covers 11 residues. Trimming took 6 bases from V and 8 from J, leaving 13 bases between them. In germline, CDR1 is DFQATT, CDR2 SNEGSKA (reference sequence). The CDR3 region is CSAEGKFGYTF. For the CDR3, the DNA is TGCAGTGCCGAGGGAAAGTTCGGCTACACCTTC.